This TCR beta chain was documented in a study of neurological immune-mediated disorders. This clonotype has at least ten counts. Trimming took off 5 bases at V and 4 bases at J, with 21 bases between the two ends. The CDR3 runs to 16 residues. TCRdb analysed the 5' RACE reads with MiXCR anew, one entry per CDR3 protein. Among roughly 75,000 distinct CDR3 sequences listed, 2% to 3% were seen once. Sequencing was performed on PBMCs. The chain carries TRBV12-3 or TRBV12-4 and TRBJ2-7; D might be TRBD1 (7 bases). This clonotype originated in a woman aged 30 to 39 with multiple sclerosis. The CDR3 here is CASSPQGLTGRYEQYF. The CDR3 DNA reads as TGTGCCAGCAGTCCCCAGGGCCTGACAGGGAGGTACGAGCAGTACTTC.